This TCR beta chain derives from a study of blood T cell repertoires in COVID-19. The overall study: Donors in the United States, Italy and Spain gave samples during acute or convalescent COVID-19.

CDR1 and CDR2 from the germline V gene are SGHVS and FNYEAQ. The CDR3 contains 16 residues. J lost 2 bases, V lost 6 bases, and 10 bases had no gene match. How the authors handled the data: Amplification of reference gene primers provided the estimated nucleated cell counts. TCRdb's table, derived via immunoSEQ multiplex PCR, lists solely in-frame clones and lacks some. That table is the source of V, J and clone size, and D and trimming were worked out from the DNA. This table holds about 150,000 clones, about 89% found once. The TCR originated in a man aged 55 to 70 with active or convalescent COVID-19. The sample comprised peripheral blood. The chain employs TRBV7-6 and TRBJ2-7, with 10 nucleotides matching TRBD2. The CDR3 sequence: CASRLSPSGSPYEQYF. CDR3 sequence (DNA): TGTGCCAGCAGGCTCTCCCCTAGCGGGAGCCCCTACGAGCAGTACTTC.